These 17 T cell receptor beta chains originate from one sample sequenced in a study of response to subunit inactivated influenza vaccine. TCRdb passed the RT-PCR reads through MiXCR, listing each CDR3 protein once. Among over 750,000 distinct CDR3 sequences listed, about 20% were seen once. The sequencing used PBMCs from blood, collected 4 to 6 days after vaccination. Source of these receptors: a man aged 45-60 years who received an inactivated influenza vaccine.

This clonotype has just a few counts. J is TRBJ2-3 and V is TRBV20-1; 9 bases are a match to TRBD2. V shed 1 base and J 4 bases; nucleotides not matched to a gene: 9. This CDR3 contains 16 residues. Germline values: CDR1 DFQATT, CDR2 SNEGSKA (reference sequence). CDR3 sequence: CSARVNLAGGPDTQYF. For the CDR3, the DNA is TGCAGTGCTAGAGTAAATCTGGCGGGGGGGCCAGATACGCAGTATTTT.

This chain connects TRBV20-1 to TRBJ2-1; TRBD2 aligns across 10 bases. The V gene's germline CDR1 is DFQATT and CDR2 SNEGSKA (reference sequence). The CDR3 length is 14 residues. J was trimmed by 5 bases and V by 6 bases; bases with no gene match: 7. CDR3: CSALSGRIHNEQFF. The CDR3 nucleotides are TGCAGTGCCCTTAGCGGGAGGATCCACAATGAGCAGTTCTTC.

This clonotype was seen just once. The rearrangement uses TRBV6-2 or TRBV6-3 and TRBJ2-1, with 10 nucleotides matching TRBD2. Germline V gene lookup returns CDR1 MNHEY and CDR2 SVGEGT. The CDR3 has 16 amino acids. The junction had 3 bases not matched to a gene; V was cut back by 2 bases and J by 2 bases. CDR3 bases: TGTGCCAGCAGTTACAACCTAGCGGGGGCCTACAATGAGCAGTTCTTC. Translated: CASSYNLAGAYNEQFF.

The chain has TRBV4-3 and TRBJ1-2; maybe TRBD1 (6 bases). The ends were cut back, 0 bases at V and 4 bases at J, with 15 bases in the middle. CDR1 is LGHNA, CDR2 YSLEER, per germline. The CDR3 consists of 16 residues. The CDR3 spells CASSQEVTGSVYGYTF. CDR3 in DNA: TGCGCCAGCAGCCAAGAGGTGACAGGCTCAGTCTATGGCTACACCTTC.

This clonotype was counted only a few times. The chain joins TRBV20-1 to TRBJ2-7; 7 bases match TRBD1. V gave up 3 bases and J gave up 5 bases; unmatched junction bases: 4. Germline CDR1 is DFQATT and CDR2 is SNEGSKA (reference sequence). This CDR3 has 12 residues. CDR3 sequence reads: CSASDREDEQYF. The CDR3, as DNA: TGCAGTGCTAGCGACAGGGAAGACGAGCAGTACTTC.

This clonotype was seen more than once but under ten times. The V call is TRBV9, the J call TRBJ2-2; 11 bases are a match to TRBD2. The junction had 10 bases not matched to a gene; V was cut back by 3 bases and J by 6 bases. The CDR3 loop spans 17 amino acids. Germline V gene lookup returns CDR1 SGDLS and CDR2 YYNGEE. Here the CDR3 reads CASSATTSGRVPGELFF. CDR3 DNA sequence: TGTGCCAGCAGCGCCACTACTAGCGGGAGAGTTCCCGGGGAGCTGTTTTTT.

The chain couples TRBV7-2 to TRBJ2-5; tentatively, D is TRBD1 or TRBD2 (5 bases each). Germline CDR1 and CDR2: SGHTA and FQGNSA. V was shortened by 5 bases and J by 3 bases, with 13 bases between the two germline ends. The CDR3 spans 14 residues. The CDR3 DNA reads TGTGCCAGCAGCCTCGGGGCCAGAAAAGAGACCCAGTACTTC. Translating it yields CASSLGARKETQYF. Full variable domain (missing parts from reference TRBV7-2 and TRBJ2-5): GAGVSQSPSNKVTEKGKDVELRCDPISGHTALYWYRQSLGQGLEFLIYFQGNSAPDKSGLPSDRFSAERTGGSVSTLTIQRTQQEDSAVYLCASSLGARKETQYFGPGTRLLVL.

This clonotype was seen only a few times. The CDR3 is CAISPTGDIQYF. CDR3 nucleotide sequence: TGTGCCATCAGTCCGACAGGGGACATTCAGTACTTC. The chain couples TRBV10-3 to TRBJ2-4; 8 positions agree with TRBD1. Trimming removed 5 bases from V and 8 bases from J; junction bases left unmatched: 2. CDR3 length: 12 residues. The V gene's germline CDR1 is ENHRY and CDR2 SYGVKD.

The rearrangement links TRBV9 to TRBJ1-2; D ambiguous. Germline loops: CDR1 SGDLS, CDR2 YYNGEE. Trimming took off 0 bases at V and 4 bases at J, with 13 bases between the two ends. This CDR3 is built from 15 residues. CDR3 sequence: CASSVDPGMSYGYTF. CDR3 bases: TGTGCCAGCAGCGTAGACCCGGGAATGAGCTATGGCTACACCTTC.

This clonotype was recorded a few times. J is TRBJ2-7 and V is TRBV9, with 11 bases that match TRBD1. The germline CDR1 and CDR2 sequences are SGDLS and YYNGEE. V was pared by 4 bases and J by 2 bases, with 5 bases of the junction left unmatched. CDR3 length: 15 residues. The CDR3 nucleotides read TGTGCCAGCAGCCCAAGGACAGGGGGCGCCTACGAGCAGTACTTC. Translation gives CASSPRTGGAYEQYF.

Written as DNA, the CDR3 is TGTGCCAGCTCACGGGTTAACAGGGCTGGGGCCAACGTCCTGACTTTC. Protein: CASSRVNRAGANVLTF. The rearrangement uses TRBV18 and TRBJ2-6, with D perhaps matching TRBD1 (6 bases). Trimming pared 4 bases from V and 2 bases from J, leaving 12 bases between. Germline assignment: CDR1 KGHSH and CDR2 LQKENI. The CDR3 extends over 16 amino acids.

The V call is TRBV5-1, the J call TRBJ2-1, with TRBD2 matching over 7 bases. Trimming at V came to 7 bases and at J to 0 bases, leaving 4 bases not matched to a gene. Germline CDR1 is SGHRS and CDR2 is YFSETQ. The CDR3 length is 14 residues. CDR3 sequence reads: CASARGDSYNEQFF. CDR3 bases: TGCGCCAGCGCCCGGGGGGACTCCTACAATGAGCAGTTCTTC.

This clonotype was observed a few times. The chain carries TRBV12-3 or TRBV12-4 and TRBJ2-6; TRBD2 might be the D (7 bases). V was trimmed by 1 base and J by 2 bases, leaving 15 bases between them. The CDR3 is 18 residues long. DNA of the CDR3: TGTGCCAGCAGTTTAGGGGGGCTGGGGGGGCCTGGGGCCAACGTCCTGACTTTC. Its translation: CASSLGGLGGPGANVLTF.

The chain recombines TRBV15 with TRBJ2-3; D possibly corresponds to TRBD2 (5 bases). V was trimmed by 2 bases and J by 2 bases, leaving 11 bases between them. The CDR3 runs to 15 residues. Germline CDR1 LNHNV, CDR2 YYDKDF (reference sequence). The CDR3 loop reads CATSRLGVNTDTQYF. CDR3 DNA sequence: TGTGCCACCAGCAGACTGGGAGTAAACACAGATACGCAGTATTTT.

This rearrangement joins TRBV6-1 to TRBJ2-5, with D perhaps assigned TRBD1 or TRBD2 (6 bases each). Trimming removed 6 bases at V and 3 bases at J, with 11 bases between. CDR3 length: 13 amino acids. The V gene's germline CDR1 is MNHNS and CDR2 SASEGT. In nucleotides, the CDR3 is TGTGCCAGCAGGCCGGGGGCTGAAGAGACCCAGTACTTC. This codes for CASRPGAEETQYF.

The V and J genes are TRBV4-3 and TRBJ2-7; 12 bases are shared with TRBD1. Losses at the gene ends were 3 bases for V and 4 bases for J; bases not matched to a gene: 13. Germline CDR1 LGHNA, CDR2 YSLEER. This CDR3 has 18 residues. The CDR3 DNA is TGCGCCAGCAGCCAGAGGGCGCGGCCGGGACAGGGGGCTTACGAGCAGTACTTC. It encodes CASSQRARPGQGAYEQYF.

The chain recombines TRBV5-1 with TRBJ1-4; D is perhaps TRBD1 (6 bases). Germline values: CDR1 SGHRS, CDR2 YFSETQ. Trimming removed 0 bases at V and 8 bases at J, with 14 bases between. The CDR3 contains 15 residues. The CDR3 nucleotides are TGCGCCAGCAGCTTGGACGGGGGCGTGAACGAAAAACTGTTTTTT. This codes for CASSLDGGVNEKLFF.